The entry that follows covers one TCR beta chain sequence. This entry belongs to a study of T cell changes during pregnancy in multiple sclerosis. TCRdb's copy holds only in-frame clones and misses some; the assay was immunoSEQ multiplex PCR. The table includes tens of thousands of clones, about 92% detected once. From germline, CDR1 is MNHEY and CDR2 SVGAGI. The ends lost 5 bases at V and 1 base at J; junction bases unmatched: 8. CDR3 length: 15 residues. The clonotype was recovered from a female donor with multiple sclerosis, enrolled in a pregnancy study. The sequenced sample was peripheral blood, obtained before pregnancy. V gene TRBV6-5 combines with J gene TRBJ2-7; 7 bases fit TRBD1. The CDR3 reads CASSLTGTASYEQYF. The CDR3 DNA reads as TGTGCCAGCAGTCTCACCGGGACAGCTTCCTACGAGCAGTACTTC.